Included here is one T cell receptor beta chain sequence, with context. Its antigen has not been determined. The input lacks base qualities; no much larger clone sits a single base away. Participants in the prospective study were aged 18 to 89 years, lived in some 24 United States geographic areas, and enrolled through a virtual design. In the prospective study, participants were assigned to cohorts based on the clinical history participants reported in a screening survey and a study questionnaire. Recovered participants in ImmuneRACE Cohort 3 were defined by two consecutive negative NP/OP PCR tests, clearance by a healthcare professional, or resolution of symptoms. Mobile phlebotomists in the prospective study collected whole blood, serum and a nasopharyngeal or oropharyngeal swab from every participant. Participants in the prospective study had the option to provide additional blood draws and questionnaires over a roughly 2-month period. Blood samples from the prospective study were shipped frozen or at room temperature prior to DNA extraction.

TCRbeta CDR3 regions were amplified from genomic DNA by means of the immunoSEQ Assay, a bias-controlled multiplex PCR. The study's own analysis went as follows. Within the assay, amplification of reference gene primers was used to estimate how many nucleated cells each sample contained. Sequence reads were collapsed and filtered to measure the absolute abundance of every unique TCRbeta CDR3 rearrangement. Productive Simpson clonality was computed per sample as the square root of Simpson's diversity index over productive rearrangements. TCRdb obtained this table from immuneACCESS and retained in-frame rearrangements with V and J assigned. These tables miss some clones; where compared with another copy, unresolved V genes account for less than half of the shortfall, and the remainder is unexplained. V and J calls and clone size are those listed in that table; D and trimming were worked out from the DNA. This sample has fewer than 350,000 clones in its table, and 89% of those were observed once. The top ten clones comprise approximately 5.5% of the sample.

The source of the sample is a study of blood T cell repertoires in COVID-19 (dated by TCRdb to the early 2020s). For the study in its entirety: Samples from collaborators originated in the United States, Italy and Spain and spanned both the acute and convalescent phases of COVID-19. The material from the prospective study consisted of cDNA or gDNA derived from T cells, B-cell-depleted T cells, or PBMCs. Subjects who had been exposed to COVID-19, were actively infected with it, or had recovered from it provided the deeply sampled blood TCRbeta repertoires that made up the dataset. The repertoires were released in a freely available public database intended as a resource for research on the immune response to SARS-CoV-2. Samples came from the ongoing ImmuneRACE study (first 160 participants) plus 1,254 subjects from 6 global collaborators. Sample metadata almost always included a de-identified subject ID, COVID-19 status, age in years and sex. Where HLA class I and class II types were available, the types were taken from metadata supplied by the sample provider, not from assay-based typing. Broader findings and caveats from the paper: The quantity of clinical and demographic metadata differed by source and by participant and was supplied without curation.

CDR3 length: 13 amino acids, cysteine to phenylalanine. The only DNA kept is the CDR3, 39 bases in frame from the first base. V has 5 bases trimmed and J has 3 bases trimmed; junction bases matching no gene number 4. The germline V gene specifies SQVTM as CDR1 and ANQGSEA as CDR2. This clonotype originated in a man between 60 and 75 years old who had recovered from COVID-19. The rearrangement joined TRBV29-1 to TRBJ1-2; the junction holds 9 bases that match TRBD1. The sample was PBMCs or T cells enriched from blood (not recorded which). The CDR3 is CSVSTGGDYGYTF. The DNA reads as follows: TGCAGCGTTTCGACAGGGGGTGACTATGGCTACACCTTC.